These 32 T cell receptor beta chains originate from one sample sequenced in a study of STAT3 mutations in large granular lymphocyte leukemia. Whole-study findings and limits: Every T-cell large granular lymphocyte leukemia patient had at least one immunodominant TCR beta clonotype.

Data came from immunoSEQ multiplex PCR; TCRdb stores just in-frame clones and leaves some out. This sample has some 27,000 clones, with approximately 80% found just once. The antigens for these receptors are not known. The sequencing sample was made of peripheral blood mononuclear cells. Receptor source: a woman between 50 and 59 years old with T-cell large granular lymphocyte leukemia. Some clones in this sample may be carry-over from other donors' samples.

The chain joins TRBV7-2 to TRBJ2-5; no definite D call. Trimming cost V 5 bases and J 5 bases, with 12 bases left between them. There are 13 residues in the CDR3. Germline CDR1 is SGHTA and CDR2 is FQGNSA. The CDR3 here is CASSPDPMETQYF. CDR3 in DNA: TGTGCCAGCAGCCCGGACCCCATGGAGACCCAGTACTTC.

V and J are TRBV7-9 and TRBJ1-4; weak D call: TRBD1 (6 bases). This CDR3 region has 16 residues. Trimming removed 2 bases from V and 4 bases from J, with 14 bases in between. Germline V gene lookup returns CDR1 SEHNR and CDR2 FQNEAQ (reference sequence). CDR3 nucleotides: TGTGCCAGCAGCTTACAATTGACAGGAATTAATGAAAAACTGTTTTTT. As protein: CASSLQLTGINEKLFF.

This chain links TRBV28 with TRBJ2-7; TRBD1 matches at 11 bases. The CDR3 is 17 amino acids. Germline assignment: CDR1 MDHEN and CDR2 SYDVKM. Unmatched junction bases numbered 7, after V lost 0 bases and J lost 3 bases. CDR3 nucleotides: TGTGCCAGCAGTTTATGGACCCGCGGGACAGGGGGCTACGAGCAGTACTTC. Protein: CASSLWTRGTGGYEQYF.

The J gene is TRBJ1-1, the V gene TRBV9, with a weak D call TRBD1 (5 bases). This CDR3 has 14 amino acids. Germline CDR1 SGDLS, CDR2 YYNGEE. Trimming took off 5 bases at V and 3 bases at J, with 14 bases between the two ends. The DNA of the CDR3 is TGTGCCAGCAGTTTGGAGGGGAGACACACTGAAGCTTTCTTT. It is translated as CASSLEGRHTEAFF.

The chain is built from TRBV7-9 and TRBJ1-2; D remains unclear. Germline lookup yields CDR1 SEHNR and CDR2 FQNEAQ (reference sequence). There are 14 residues in the CDR3. Trimming left V 0 bases short and J 0 bases short, with 5 bases between. In nucleotides, the CDR3 is TGTGCCAGCAGCTTAGCCCCAGCTAACTATGGCTACACCTTC. Protein sequence: CASSLAPANYGYTF.

The chain is built from TRBV7-2 and TRBJ2-3; 8 nucleotides line up with TRBD2. J lost 2 bases, V lost 7 bases, and 5 bases had no gene match. Germline CDR1 and CDR2: SGHTA and FQGNSA. The CDR3 has 14 amino acids. CDR3 nucleotides: TGTGCCAGCACTCGGGGGGGAGTCACAGATACGCAGTATTTT. This gives the protein CASTRGGVTDTQYF.

V and J are TRBV5-1 and TRBJ2-3; no reliable D call. Germline V lookup: CDR1 SGHRS, CDR2 YFSETQ. Trimming removed 2 bases at V and 2 bases at J, with 0 bases between. CDR3 length equals 11 residues. This CDR3 is CASSFTDTQYF. CDR3 coding DNA: TGCGCCAGCAGCTTCACAGATACGCAGTATTTT.

The chain couples TRBV4-3 to TRBJ2-1; D is ambiguous. Looked up from germline, CDR1 is LGHNA and CDR2 is YSLEER. The length of the CDR3 is 15 residues. The ends were cut back, 0 bases at V and 0 bases at J, with 6 bases in the middle. The CDR3 DNA sequence: TGCGCCAGCAGCCAAGATTTAAACTCCTACAATGAGCAGTTCTTC. This sequence encodes CASSQDLNSYNEQFF.

In this sample, this clone turned up a few times. This sequence joins TRBV5-1 and TRBJ1-3; D remains unclear. Trimming pared 5 bases from V and 1 base from J, leaving 16 bases between. Germline V lookup: CDR1 SGHRS, CDR2 YFSETQ. This CDR3 region has 16 residues. The chain's CDR3 is CASSRTPRESGNTIYF. CDR3 bases: TGCGCCAGCAGTAGGACTCCCAGAGAATCTGGAAACACCATATATTTT.

The DNA for the CDR3 is TGTGCCATCGGGTGGGGGACTGAAGCTTTCTTT. Encoded protein: CAIGWGTEAFF. This sequence joins TRBV7-9 and TRBJ1-1; D might be TRBD1 (5 bases). V lost 10 bases to trimming and J lost 5 bases, with 11 bases between them. The CDR3 loop spans 11 amino acids. Per germline, CDR1 SEHNR and CDR2 FQNEAQ (reference sequence).

The chain carries TRBV18 and TRBJ2-7, with 7 bases identical to TRBD1. The CDR3 has 15 residues. The V gene end was trimmed by 3 bases and the J gene end by 2 bases; junction bases not matched to a gene: 7. The germline CDR1 and CDR2 sequences are KGHSH and LQKENI. DNA of the CDR3: TGTGCCAGCTCACCCGACAGGGTGTCGCCCTACGAGCAGTACTTC. Translating it yields CASSPDRVSPYEQYF.

The chain is built from TRBV7-8 and TRBJ2-3, with TRBD2 identical over 8 bases. The CDR3 is 15 residues long. Trimming at V came to 5 bases and at J to 6 bases, leaving 10 bases not matched to a gene. In germline, CDR1 is SGHVS, CDR2 FQNEAQ. The CDR3 region has the DNA TGTGCCAGCAGCCCCATACTAGCGGTCAAGGATACGCAGTATTTT. Protein product: CASSPILAVKDTQYF.

The chain recombines TRBV9 with TRBJ1-2; D uncertain. The germline V gene has CDR1 SGDLS and CDR2 YYNGEE. Between the trimmed V and J ends, which lost 1 base and 0 bases, there was a span of 13 bases. This CDR3 spans 16 amino acids. The CDR3 DNA reads as TGTGCCAGCAGCGTATTGCCGACGGGGTCTAACTATGGCTACACCTTC. Translating it yields CASSVLPTGSNYGYTF.

V gene TRBV5-4 combines with J gene TRBJ2-5, with 14 bases lining up with TRBD2. Germline V CDR1 and CDR2: SGHNT, YYREEE (reference sequence). This CDR3 region has 17 residues. J was trimmed by 0 bases and V by 0 bases; bases with no gene match: 1. In nucleotides, the CDR3 is TGTGCCAGCAGCTTGGGACTAGCGGGAGGGTACCAAGAGACCCAGTACTTC. Protein sequence: CASSLGLAGGYQETQYF.

The V gene is TRBV30, the J gene TRBJ2-2, with TRBD1 as a possible D gene (6 bases). Germline V CDR1 and CDR2: GTSNPN, SVGIG (reference sequence). V lost 3 bases, J lost 4 bases, and 15 bases lay in between. The CDR3 sequence is 15 residues long. The CDR3 DNA reads as TGTGCCTGGAGGGTCCGGGACAAGCCCACCGGGGAGCTGTTTTTT. It specifies CAWRVRDKPTGELFF.

This chain uses TRBV20-1 with TRBJ2-3; no clear D. CDR1 and CDR2 from the germline V gene are DFQATT and SNEGSKA (reference sequence). This CDR3 spans 11 amino acids. Trimming removed 1 base from V and 6 bases from J, with 5 bases in between. The CDR3 loop reads CSARGGDTQYF. DNA for the CDR3: TGCAGTGCTAGAGGTGGCGATACGCAGTATTTT.

The chain employs TRBV5-1 and TRBJ1-1; 7 nucleotides match TRBD1. Per the germline V gene, CDR1 is SGHRS and CDR2 is YFSETQ. V shed 0 bases and J 0 bases; nucleotides not matched to a gene: 5. CDR3 size: 16 residues. The chain's CDR3 is CASSLASTGMNTEAFF. CDR3 nucleotide sequence: TGCGCCAGCAGCTTGGCCTCGACAGGGATGAACACTGAAGCTTTCTTT.

The chain links TRBV11-1 to TRBJ1-1; 7 positions agree with TRBD1. From germline, CDR1 is SGHAT and CDR2 FQDESV (reference sequence). With V trimmed by 3 bases and J by 3 bases, 7 bases remained unmatched. The CDR3 extends over 15 amino acids. The CDR3 here is CASSFELQGDTEAFF. CDR3 bases: TGTGCCAGCAGCTTTGAATTGCAGGGGGACACTGAAGCTTTCTTT.

The chain has TRBV5-1 and TRBJ2-1; 8 bases are shared with TRBD2. J lost 5 bases, V lost 0 bases, and 1 base had no gene match. Per the germline V gene, CDR1 is SGHRS and CDR2 is YFSETQ. CDR3 length: 14 residues. CDR3 protein: CASSLAGGDNEQFF. In DNA form, the CDR3 reads TGCGCCAGCAGCTTGGCGGGAGGGGACAATGAGCAGTTCTTC.

The chain links TRBV7-9 to TRBJ2-7, with a possible D match to TRBD1 (5 bases). The V end was cut by 2 bases, the J end by 0 bases, with 14 bases between. Germline CDR1 reads SEHNR; CDR2 reads FQNEAQ (reference sequence). CDR3 length equals 16 residues. CDR3 nucleotide sequence: TGTGCCAGCAGCTTACCAGGGATGGGTAGCTCCTACGAGCAGTACTTC. It specifies CASSLPGMGSSYEQYF.

This chain links TRBV7-2 with TRBJ1-2; 8 bases line up with TRBD1. V lost 5 bases, J lost 4 bases, and 12 bases stayed unmatched. From germline, CDR1 is SGHTA and CDR2 FQGNSA. The CDR3 contains 16 residues. The CDR3 protein is CASSPRTGKDLYGYTF. The CDR3 DNA is TGTGCCAGCAGCCCGCGGACAGGGAAGGATCTCTATGGCTACACCTTC.

Relative to its sample, this clone is medium-sized. The chain carries TRBV7-2 and TRBJ1-1; D is possibly TRBD1 (5 bases). Germline lookup yields CDR1 SGHTA and CDR2 FQGNSA. Trimming removed 5 bases at V and 4 bases at J, with 14 bases between. The CDR3 totals 14 residues. The CDR3, as DNA: TGTGCCAGCAGCCGCGACCGGGGGGGCACTGAAGCTTTCTTT. Amino acids: CASSRDRGGTEAFF.

Relative to its sample, this clone is medium-sized. The chain combines TRBV19 with TRBJ2-4; D may match TRBD1 or TRBD2 (5 bases each). The germline V gene encodes CDR1 LNHDA and CDR2 SQIVND (reference sequence). The CDR3 extends over 10 amino acids. Trimming took off 7 bases at V and 8 bases at J, with 6 bases between the two ends. The CDR3 nucleotides read TGTGCCAGTATGGGGGACATTCAGTACTTC. Translation: CASMGDIQYF.

V gene TRBV6-5 combines with J gene TRBJ2-7; 7 nucleotides agree with TRBD2. CDR3 length: 16 residues. Germline V gives CDR1 MNHEY, CDR2 SVGAGI. V shed 2 bases and J 1 base; nucleotides not matched to a gene: 8. The CDR3 DNA is TGTGCCAGCAGTTACGGGACTAATGGGAGGTCCTACGAGCAGTACTTC. Its protein is CASSYGTNGRSYEQYF.

This chain links TRBV7-9 with TRBJ2-2; TRBD1 agrees at 7 bases. V trimming: 5 bases; J trimming: 3 bases; junction bases outside the gene matches: 3. Germline lookup yields CDR1 SEHNR and CDR2 FQNEAQ (reference sequence). The CDR3 has 14 amino acids. Here the CDR3 reads CASSRDRDTGELFF. CDR3 in DNA: TGTGCCAGCAGCCGGGACAGAGACACCGGGGAGCTGTTTTTT.

There are a few counts of this clone. The chain employs TRBV4-1 and TRBJ2-2; 8 bases agree with TRBD1. The length of the CDR3 is 20 residues. Trimming removed 2 bases from V and 4 bases from J; junction bases left unmatched: 18. Germline assignment: CDR1 MGHRA and CDR2 YSYEKL. The CDR3 spells CASSQRLPRGRQGTTGELFF. CDR3 sequence (DNA): TGCGCCAGCAGCCAACGACTCCCCAGAGGCAGACAGGGGACCACCGGGGAGCTGTTTTTT.

This chain joins TRBV7-9 and TRBJ1-1; perhaps TRBD1 as D (5 bases). Germline V lookup: CDR1 SEHNR, CDR2 FQNEAQ (reference sequence). The CDR3 loop spans 14 amino acids. The V and J ends lost 2 bases and 5 bases respectively, with 12 bases between them. In nucleotides, the CDR3 is TGTGCCAGCAGCTTACAGGGCGTTGGGACTGAAGCTTTCTTT. It translates to CASSLQGVGTEAFF. Supplemented by reference TRBV7-9 and TRBJ1-1, the full variable domain reads DTGVSQNPRHKITKRGQNVTFRCDPISEHNRLYWYRQTLGQGPEFLTYFQNEAQLEKSRLLSDRFSAERPKGSFSTLEIQRTEQGDSAMYLCASSLQGVGTEAFFGQGTRLTVV.

The chain joins TRBV27 to TRBJ2-2, with a tentative D call TRBD1 (6 bases). V lost 5 bases to trimming and J lost 4 bases, with 11 bases between them. Germline values: CDR1 MNHEY, CDR2 SMNVEV (reference sequence). The CDR3 is made up of 14 amino acids. The CDR3 spells CASSLDRFTGELFF. The CDR3 region has the DNA TGTGCCAGCAGTCTGGACAGATTCACCGGGGAGCTGTTTTTT.

J is TRBJ2-3 and V is TRBV11-1; TRBD2 is a possible D gene (6 bases). The CDR3 is 12 amino acids. Germline V gene lookup returns CDR1 SGHAT and CDR2 FQDESV (reference sequence). V was clipped by 2 bases and J by 9 bases, with 9 bases between them. DNA of the CDR3: TGTGCCAGCAGCTTACGGGAGAGAACGCAGTATTTT. Translated, it gives CASSLRERTQYF.

V and J are TRBV4-1 and TRBJ2-1, with D possibly being TRBD1 (6 bases). In germline, CDR1 is MGHRA, CDR2 YSYEKL. Trimming took off 0 bases at V and 3 bases at J, with 12 bases between the two ends. There are 16 residues in the CDR3. CDR3 bases: TGCGCCAGCAGCCAAGAAGCCGGACAGTACTACAATGAGCAGTTCTTC. Encoded protein: CASSQEAGQYYNEQFF.

The chain is built from TRBV18 and TRBJ2-5; D unclear. The CDR3 contains 14 residues. Deletions cut 3 bases from V and 3 bases from J, with 11 bases between. Germline loops: CDR1 KGHSH, CDR2 LQKENI. This chain's CDR3 is CASSPNVVEETQYF. CDR3 nucleotide sequence: TGTGCCAGCTCACCTAATGTGGTAGAAGAGACCCAGTACTTC.

The rearrangement uses TRBV13 and TRBJ2-7; D not certain. Looked up from germline, CDR1 is PRHDT and CDR2 is FYEKMQ (reference sequence). This CDR3 is 13 amino acids long. Deletions cut 4 bases from V and 4 bases from J, with 11 bases between. CDR3 DNA sequence: TGTGCCAGCAGCTCCCGGAGTTCGTACGAGCAGTACTTC. Its protein is CASSSRSSYEQYF.